A selection of T cell receptor beta chains follows, all from one sample in a study of OX40 agonist ivuxolimab in advanced cancers. Data came from immunoSEQ multiplex PCR; TCRdb stores just in-frame clones and leaves some out. Counted here are 87,000 or so clones, approximately 85% occurring once; the ten biggest clones make up less than 5%. The starting material was CD4+ or CD8+ T cells sorted from blood, obtained in a trial of the OX40 agonist ivuxolimab. Receptors were obtained from an adult with an advanced solid tumor such as melanoma, head and neck, liver or kidney cancer. Both conserved end residues are trimmed from each CDR3.

CDR3aa,v_gene,j_gene
AWSVQLTSSYNSPLH,TRBV30,TRBJ1-6
ASTGTSGTDTQY,TRBV2,TRBJ2-3
ASRPRGTDRELF,TRBV2,TRBJ2-2
ASSVAETGYQETQY,TRBV9,TRBJ2-5
ASSLMREQY,TRBV7-2,TRBJ2-7
ASSLGLAGEETQY,TRBV7-9,TRBJ2-5
ASSWPGYYTGELF,TRBV7-8,TRBJ2-2
ASSRGTGANVLT,TRBV19,TRBJ2-6
ASSDVGTDTQY,TRBV2,TRBJ2-3
ASSRPTEQETQY,TRBV7-9,TRBJ2-5
ASSLWRNEQY,TRBV28,TRBJ2-7
ASSPFNEQF,TRBV11-2,TRBJ2-1
ASSQEELGATNEKLF,TRBV4-3,TRBJ1-4
ASSSPGLAGGPRNEQF,TRBV13,TRBJ2-1
ASSLSEIRTDTQY,TRBV27,TRBJ2-3
AWCPGSTDTQY,TRBV30,TRBJ2-3
ASSSIVGKLLRGQY,TRBV11-2,TRBJ2-7
ASSLIPSGSYEQY,TRBV11-2,TRBJ2-7
ASTLQGGEPGELF,TRBV19,TRBJ2-2
ASAGGAPYYEQY,TRBV25-1,TRBJ2-7
ASAESGFSTDTQY,TRBV2,TRBJ2-3
ASGPLAFLSTDTQY,TRBV12-5,TRBJ2-3
ASSHSTVDSSDTQY,TRBV11-3,TRBJ2-3
ASSLAIGQGQSVF,TRBV7-3,TRBJ1-4
ASSYTTANTEAF,TRBV6-5,TRBJ1-1
ASGSGSGLSEQY,TRBV27,TRBJ2-7
ASRAGTGVEQY,TRBV7-3,TRBJ2-7